This T cell receptor beta chain was recorded in a study of CD8+CD57+ T cells in acquired aplastic anemia. The wider study: Sorted cells (CD4+ and CD8+) yielded DNA amounts that averaged approximately 3.1 ug.

As concerns this clonotype: Its antigen is currently unknown.

Study-level results: Between the patient and control groups, CD8+ Simpson's diversity did not differ significantly. Researchers report that fewer than 30 CD8+ CDR3 sequences appeared in both patients and controls.

Genomic DNA, the template, was used for profiling of the TCR beta VDJ and CDR3. TCRdb independently ran MiXCR on the reads; one entry per CDR3 protein. The table records some 170,000 distinct CDR3 sequences, around half of them present only once. All sequencing subjects had displayed CD8+CD57+ cell expansion on flow cytometry. The sequenced material came from sorted CD4+, CD8+, or CD8+CD57+ T cells (not recorded which) from PBMCs. The sequence derives from a human donor with aplastic anemia.

This CDR3 is CSARIGGTDTQYF. CDR3 nucleotides: TGCAGTGCTAGAATAGGCGGGACAGATACGCAGTATTTT. This rearrangement joins TRBV20-1 to TRBJ2-3, with D perhaps matching TRBD2 (5 bases). The germline V and J ends were trimmed by 2 bases and 3 bases, with 9 bases remaining between them. Germline CDR1 reads DFQATT; CDR2 reads SNEGSKA (reference sequence). CDR3 length: 13 residues.